The subject of this entry is one T cell receptor (beta chain). Antigen specificity is unknown. Preparation of TRB cDNA libraries relied on 5' RACE carrying UMI labels. TCRdb re-called the 5' RACE reads, yielding one record per CDR3 amino acid sequence without DNA. Its table lists over 35,000 distinct CDR3 sequences. This sample stems from a study of CXCR3-negative and CXCR3-positive naive CD8 T cells. For the study at large: The dataset comprises approximately 140 million TRB reads in total, with about 1.5 +/- 0.3 million reads per library.

Notes on the study in general: CXCR3-negative and CXCR3-positive naive cells shared comparable TRBV-TRBJ usage, but memory cells did not. Memory CD8+ cells had much lower diversity, and both naive subsets had comparably high diversity. Naive subsets did not differ in surface CD5, and the authors estimated TCR strength using properties of the TRB CDR3.

Germline V gene lookup returns CDR1 PRHDT and CDR2 FYEKMQ (reference sequence). CDR3 size: 11 residues. The J gene is TRBJ2-1, the V gene TRBV13. The clonotype originates from a human donor in good health. Some clones in this sample may be carry-over from other donors' samples. Sample: naive CXCR3- CD8+ T cells from blood. The sample's subset: CD45RO-CCR7+CD27+CD95- naive CD8+ T cells lacking CXCR3 (TNR3-). The CDR3 protein is CASSLDYEQFF.